The 4 T cell receptor beta chains presented below share a single source sample, sequenced in a study of response to subunit inactivated influenza vaccine. TCRdb reanalysed the RT-PCR reads using MiXCR and keeps one entry per CDR3 protein. The table shows approximately 530,000 distinct CDR3 sequences, with 7.5% to 8.5% occurring only once. This specimen consisted of PBMCs from blood, obtained 23 months after vaccination. The source is a man aged 50-75 years who received an inactivated influenza vaccine.

This clonotype was counted between two and nine times. The chain joins TRBV30 to TRBJ2-2; no firm D call. From germline, CDR1 is GTSNPN and CDR2 SVGIG (reference sequence). V was trimmed by 0 bases and J by 6 bases, leaving 8 bases between them. The CDR3 runs to 13 residues. The CDR3 spells CAWSVVGAGELFF. In nucleotides, the CDR3 is TGTGCCTGGAGTGTTGTAGGTGCCGGGGAGCTGTTTTTT.

This clonotype was found a few times. Possible read error: a much larger clone is one base away. The chain uses TRBV2 and TRBJ2-7, with TRBD1 matching over 10 bases. Per the germline V gene, CDR1 is SNHLY and CDR2 is FYNNEI. There are 13 residues in the CDR3. Trimming removed 6 bases from V and 3 bases from J; junction bases left unmatched: 2. In DNA form, the CDR3 reads TGTGCCAGCAGGACAGGGGGCAACTACGAGCAGTACTTC. This codes for CASRTGGNYEQYF.

Turning to this clonotype: A much larger clone sits a single nucleotide away, making a read error possible. The chain links TRBV27 to TRBJ2-7; 7 nucleotides align to TRBD1. V dropped 5 bases and J dropped 12; count of bases not matched to a gene: 16. This CDR3 has 14 amino acids. CDR1 and CDR2 (germline): MNHEY, SMNVEV (reference sequence). The CDR3 region has the DNA TGTGCCAGCAGTCCCGTAGGACAGGCAGCTAGGTGGTACTTC. Translation: CASSPVGQAARWYF.

The genes are TRBV18 and TRBJ2-3; 11 positions agree with TRBD2. This CDR3 spans 16 amino acids. Looked up from germline, CDR1 is KGHSH and CDR2 is LQKENI. V shed 0 bases, J shed 6 bases, and the junction held 5 bases outside the gene matches. CDR3 amino acids: CASSPPSGRDPDTQYF. CDR3 in DNA: TGTGCCAGCTCACCACCTAGCGGGAGGGATCCGGATACGCAGTATTTT.